This record concerns one T cell receptor beta chain sequence. The data were taken from a study of blood T cell repertoires in COVID-19. Assay used: immunoSEQ multiplex PCR; TCRdb lists only in-frame clones, some missing. The sample lists about 400,000 clones; approximately 90% were seen once. With 0 bases clipped from V and 3 bases from J, the junction kept 5 bases outside the gene matches. Germline CDR1 and CDR2: SGHKS and YYEKEE (reference sequence). This CDR3 region has 15 residues. The clonotype comes from a woman in her twenties or thirties with acute or convalescent COVID-19. V usage is TRBV5-5 and J usage is TRBJ2-7, with 8 bases fitting TRBD2. The sequenced sample consisted of peripheral blood. The CDR3 DNA sequence: TGTGCCAGCAGCTTGGACAGCGGGGGTTACTACGAGCAGTACTTC. It is translated as CASSLDSGGYYEQYF.